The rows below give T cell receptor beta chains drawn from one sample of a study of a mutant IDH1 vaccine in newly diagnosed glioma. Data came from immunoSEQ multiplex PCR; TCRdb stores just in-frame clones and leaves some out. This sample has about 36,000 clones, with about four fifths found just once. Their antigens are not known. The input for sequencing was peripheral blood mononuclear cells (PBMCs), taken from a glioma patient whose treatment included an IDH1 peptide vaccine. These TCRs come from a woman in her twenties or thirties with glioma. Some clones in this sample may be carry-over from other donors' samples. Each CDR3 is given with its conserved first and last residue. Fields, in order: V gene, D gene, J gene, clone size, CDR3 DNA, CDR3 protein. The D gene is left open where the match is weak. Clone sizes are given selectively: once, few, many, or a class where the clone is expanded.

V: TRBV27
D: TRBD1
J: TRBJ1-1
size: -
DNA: TGTGCCAGCAGTGCTAAACAGGGGGCGGACACTGAAGCTTTCTTT
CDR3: CASSAKQGADTEAFF

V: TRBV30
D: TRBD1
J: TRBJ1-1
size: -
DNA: TGTGCCTGGAGTGGACAGGGGGCCTCTGAAGCTTTCTTT
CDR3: CAWSGQGASEAFF

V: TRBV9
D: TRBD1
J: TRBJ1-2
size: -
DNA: TGTGCCAGCAGCGCCGTTGGGACAGCTAACTATGGCTACACCTTC
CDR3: CASSAVGTANYGYTF

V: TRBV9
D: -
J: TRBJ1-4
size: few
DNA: TGTGCCAGCAGCGGGGGCAGGCGTGAAAAACTGTTTTTT
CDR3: CASSGGRREKLFF

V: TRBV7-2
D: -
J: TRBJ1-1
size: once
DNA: TGTGCCAGCAGCTTAGTCGGGATGCGGAACACTGAAGCTTTCTTT
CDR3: CASSLVGMRNTEAFF

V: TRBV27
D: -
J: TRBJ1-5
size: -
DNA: TGTGCCAGCAGCACCGCGGGGGCCAATCAGCCCCAGCATTTT
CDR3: CASSTAGANQPQHF

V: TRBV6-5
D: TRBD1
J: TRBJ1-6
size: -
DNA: TGTGCCAGCAGTTCCACCGGGACAGCCTTGTCACCCCTCCACTTT
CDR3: CASSSTGTALSPLHF

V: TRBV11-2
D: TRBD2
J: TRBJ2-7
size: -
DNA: TGTGCCAGCAGCTTTTCCCACGGGGGGGACTACGAGCAGTACTTC
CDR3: CASSFSHGGDYEQYF

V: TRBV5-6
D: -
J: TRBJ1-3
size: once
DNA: TGTGCCAGCAGCTTGGCCATCGGGGGAAACACCATATATTTT
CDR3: CASSLAIGGNTIYF

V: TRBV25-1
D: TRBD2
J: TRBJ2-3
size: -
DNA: TGTGCCAGCAGTGAATATCGTCCGGGAGGGCGGTCAGATACGCAGTATTTT
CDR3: CASSEYRPGGRSDTQYF

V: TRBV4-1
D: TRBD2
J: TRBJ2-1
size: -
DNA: TGCGCCAGCAGCCAAGTACTAGCGGTCGCCCCAGAGCAGTTCTTC
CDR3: CASSQVLAVAPEQFF

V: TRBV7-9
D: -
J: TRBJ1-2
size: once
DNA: TGTGCCAGCAGCTCGATCAGGAGAGCTAACTATGGCTACACCTTC
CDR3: CASSSIRRANYGYTF

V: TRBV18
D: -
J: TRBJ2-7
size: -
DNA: TGTGCCAGCTCACCACCATCTCCTTCAGGGGCCTACGAGCAGTACTTC
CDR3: CASSPPSPSGAYEQYF

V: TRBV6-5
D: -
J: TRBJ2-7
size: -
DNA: TGTGCCAGCAGTTACACCTTAGCGGCCCCTTCCTACGAGCAGTACTTC
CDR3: CASSYTLAAPSYEQYF

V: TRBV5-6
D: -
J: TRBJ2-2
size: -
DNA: TGTGCCAGCAGCGTACCGGGACCAGGGGAGCTGTTTTTT
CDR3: CASSVPGPGELFF

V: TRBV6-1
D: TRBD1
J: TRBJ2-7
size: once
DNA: TGTGCCAGCAGTGAGAGGGGGACAGAGGCTACGAAGCAGTACTTC
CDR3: CASSERGTEATKQYF

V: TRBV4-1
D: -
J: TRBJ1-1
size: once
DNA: TGCGCCAGCAGCCCGGGACACTCGAACACTGAAGCTTTCTTT
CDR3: CASSPGHSNTEAFF

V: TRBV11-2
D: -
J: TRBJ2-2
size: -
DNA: TGTGCCAGCAGCGTAATGCTGCGGTCCGACACCGGGGAGCTGTTTTTT
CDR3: CASSVMLRSDTGELFF

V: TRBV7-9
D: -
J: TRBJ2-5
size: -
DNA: TGTGCCAGCAGCAGCCGGGAGGACAGGCCCACGGAGACCCAGTACTTC
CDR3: CASSSREDRPTETQYF

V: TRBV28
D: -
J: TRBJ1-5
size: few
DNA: TGTGCCAGCAGTTTCCTTCTGGGGGGTGCTCAGCCCCAGCATTTT
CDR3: CASSFLLGGAQPQHF

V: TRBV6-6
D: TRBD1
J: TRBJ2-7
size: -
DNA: TGTGCCAGCAGCTCCCGACAGGGGGCGGCCTACGAGCAGTACTTC
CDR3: CASSSRQGAAYEQYF

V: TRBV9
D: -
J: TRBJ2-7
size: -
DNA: TGTGCCAGCAGCGTAGGTATAAACCCCTACGAGCAGTACTTC
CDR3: CASSVGINPYEQYF

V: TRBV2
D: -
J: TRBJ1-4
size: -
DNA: TGTGCCACCCGAAGGGGCAATGAAAAACTGTTTTTT
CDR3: CATRRGNEKLFF

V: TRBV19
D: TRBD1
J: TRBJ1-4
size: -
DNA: TGTGCCAGTGGGGGACAGAATGAAAAACTGTTTTTT
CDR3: CASGGQNEKLFF

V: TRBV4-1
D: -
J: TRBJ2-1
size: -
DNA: TGCGCCAGCAGCCAAGACTGGGGGACCTACAATGAGCAGTTCTTC
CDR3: CASSQDWGTYNEQFF

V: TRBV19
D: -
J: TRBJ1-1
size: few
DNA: TGTGCCACCCGCTCGGGGGGCTGGTCTTTCTTT
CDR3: CATRSGGWSFF

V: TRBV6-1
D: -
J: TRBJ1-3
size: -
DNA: TGTGCCAGCAGTGAGCAGGGAGCGGGAAACACCATATATTTT
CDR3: CASSEQGAGNTIYF

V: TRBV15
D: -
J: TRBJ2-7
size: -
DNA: TGTGCCACCAGCAGAGATCCATCCGGGAGTGAAGAGCAGTACTTC
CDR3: CATSRDPSGSEEQYF

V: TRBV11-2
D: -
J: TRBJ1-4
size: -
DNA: TGTGCCAGCAGCAGGGCAACTAATGAAAAACTGTTTTTT
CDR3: CASSRATNEKLFF

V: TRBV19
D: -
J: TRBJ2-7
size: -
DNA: TGTGCCAGTCGAGAAGCGGGCACCTCCTACGAGCAGTACTTC
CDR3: CASREAGTSYEQYF

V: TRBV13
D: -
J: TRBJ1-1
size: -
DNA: TGTGCCAGCAGCTTTCCAGGCGGCACTGAAGCTTTCTTT
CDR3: CASSFPGGTEAFF